This TCR beta chain is drawn from a study of CD8 T cells in Susac syndrome. Germline CDR1 and CDR2: SNHLY and FYNNEI. V was trimmed by 3 bases and J by 12 bases, leaving 20 bases between them. There are 14 residues in the CDR3. When the RNA was reverse transcribed, random hexamers were used with an input of roughly 0.45 to 1 ug. TCRdb processed the immunoSEQ multiplex PCR reads anew with MiXCR; each CDR3 protein has one entry. The sample gives roughly 150,000 distinct CDR3 sequences, 94% of which show up once; roughly 0.19% is in the top ten. This sequence joins TRBV2 and TRBJ1-2; no definite D call. Sequenced material: CD8+ T cells from PBMCs. The TCR sequence derives from a human donor with multiple sclerosis. The chain's CDR3 is CASSDSVLGIWDTF. The CDR3 DNA is TGTGCCAGCAGTGATTCGGTATTGGGGATATGGGACACCTTC.